This T cell receptor (beta chain) was documented in a study of shared clonotypes between healthy human individuals. Measured with immunoSEQ multiplex PCR; TCRdb has only the in-frame clones, and not every one. The sample has about a million clones, 70% to 80% seen once. For this clone: Its specificity is unknown.

Study-wide results and limits: In contrast to clonotypes shared by all four donors, non-shared clonotypes had lower generation probabilities.

Sequences were obtained from memory CD4+ T cells sorted from blood. The subset here: CD45RA-negative fraction. The TCR comes from a man between 18 and 35 years old in good health.

The CDR3 loop is CASSAGQSRIEKLFF. CDR3 nucleotide sequence: TGTGCCAGCAGTGCCGGCCAGAGTAGGATTGAAAAACTGTTTTTT. The chain combines TRBV6-1 with TRBJ1-4; no definite D call. V shed 4 bases and J shed 7 bases, with 16 bases lying between them. Looked up from germline, CDR1 is MNHNS and CDR2 is SASEGT. The CDR3 totals 15 residues.